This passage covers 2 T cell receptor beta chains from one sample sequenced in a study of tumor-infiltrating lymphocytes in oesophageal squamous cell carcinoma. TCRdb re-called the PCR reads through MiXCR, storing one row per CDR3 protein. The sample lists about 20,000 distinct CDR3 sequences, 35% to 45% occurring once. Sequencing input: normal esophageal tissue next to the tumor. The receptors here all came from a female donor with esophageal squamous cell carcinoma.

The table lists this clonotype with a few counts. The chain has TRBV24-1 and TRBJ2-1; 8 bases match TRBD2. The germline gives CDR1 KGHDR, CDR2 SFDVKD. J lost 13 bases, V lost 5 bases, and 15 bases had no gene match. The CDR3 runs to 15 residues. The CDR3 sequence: CATSALRGGVLEQFF. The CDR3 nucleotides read TGTGCCACCAGTGCCCTCCGGGGGGGGGTGTTGGAACAGTTCTTC.

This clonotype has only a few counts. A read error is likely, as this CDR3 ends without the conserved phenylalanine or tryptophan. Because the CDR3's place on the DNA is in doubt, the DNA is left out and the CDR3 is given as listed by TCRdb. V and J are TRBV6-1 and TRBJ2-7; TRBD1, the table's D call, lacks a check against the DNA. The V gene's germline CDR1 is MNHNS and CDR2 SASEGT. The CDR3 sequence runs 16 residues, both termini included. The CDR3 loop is CASRSGGTPRGYTFGS.